Listed here are 26 T cell receptor beta chains from one sample, sequenced in a study of cytomegalovirus exposure and HLA in healthy donors. PCR amplification relied on 60 Vbeta primers (plus 13 Jbeta primers). The protocol was immunoSEQ multiplex PCR, while the TCRdb copy is restricted to in-frame clones and leaves out a portion. This repertoire shows 220,000 or so clones, 65% to 80% found once; its top ten account for around 1.7%. The specimen sequenced was PBMCs. Receptors originate from a man between 45 and 60 years old in good health and CMV-seronegative.

This chain links TRBV28 with TRBJ1-1; 9 bases are a match to TRBD1. V lost 1 base to trimming and J lost 0 bases; unmatched junction nucleotides: 6. CDR1 MDHEN and CDR2 SYDVKM come from the germline V gene. CDR3 size: 17 residues. CDR3 protein: CASSLSGTGYLNTEAFF. CDR3 sequence (DNA): TGTGCCAGCAGTTTATCTGGGACAGGGTATTTGAACACTGAAGCTTTCTTT.

CDR3 nucleotides: TGTGCCAGCATTCTAGACAGGGGGACTGAAGCTTTCTTT. Encoded protein: CASILDRGTEAFF. The V and J genes are TRBV2 and TRBJ1-1; 9 bases match TRBD1. Germline CDR1 SNHLY, CDR2 FYNNEI. The trim removed 7 bases at V and 5 bases at J, leaving 5 bases unmatched. The CDR3 loop spans 13 amino acids. Full variable domain (outside the CDR3, taken from reference TRBV2 and TRBJ1-1): EPEVTQTPSHQVTQMGQEVILRCVPISNHLYFYWYRQILGQKVEFLVSFYNNEISEKSEIFDDQFSVERPDGSNFTLKIRSTKLEDSAMYFCASILDRGTEAFFGQGTRLTVV.

This clone came up once. This chain links TRBV18 with TRBJ2-7; 11 bases are a match to TRBD1. Germline CDR1 is KGHSH and CDR2 is LQKENI. V shed 4 bases, J shed 2 bases, and the junction held 4 bases outside the gene matches. This CDR3 comprises 15 residues. The CDR3 loop is CASSRMGQGAYEQYF. CDR3 DNA sequence: TGTGCCAGCTCACGAATGGGACAGGGGGCCTACGAGCAGTACTTC.

The chain carries TRBV25-1 and TRBJ1-3; D is possibly TRBD1 (6 bases). The CDR3 runs to 16 residues. Germline values: CDR1 MGHDK, CDR2 SYGVNS. Trimming pared 4 bases from V and 0 bases from J, leaving 13 bases between. The CDR3 sequence is CASSVGTPSSGNTIYF. The CDR3 nucleotides read TGTGCCAGCAGTGTAGGGACACCAAGCTCTGGAAACACCATATATTTT.

This clone was found once. The chain carries TRBV7-6 and TRBJ2-5; 13 bases match TRBD2. Trimming took 5 bases from V and 5 from J; bases not matched to a gene: 8. CDR1 SGHVS and CDR2 FNYEAQ come from the germline V gene. The CDR3 has 16 amino acids. The CDR3 DNA reads as TGTGCCAGCAGCCTGGGGACTAGCGGGATGGGGGAGACCCAGTACTTC. It codes for CASSLGTSGMGETQYF.

The rearrangement uses TRBV9 and TRBJ1-2; tentative D call: TRBD1 (5 bases). The CDR3 has 16 amino acids. Germline V gives CDR1 SGDLS, CDR2 YYNGEE. Trimming left V 2 bases short and J 2 bases short, with 16 bases between. CDR3 DNA sequence: TGTGCCAGCAGCGTGTCCCTCGGGGGAAGAAACTATGGCTACACCTTC. This gives the protein CASSVSLGGRNYGYTF.

A single count supports this clone. The chain combines TRBV7-9 with TRBJ1-1; 10 nucleotides line up with TRBD1. Germline CDR1 reads SEHNR; CDR2 reads FQNEAQ (reference sequence). CDR3 length equals 16 residues. Unmatched junction bases numbered 8, after V lost 5 bases and J lost 2 bases. In nucleotides, the CDR3 is TGTGCCAGCAGCGCCGGGACAGGGGCCGCCAACACTGAAGCTTTCTTT. Its protein is CASSAGTGAANTEAFF.

This chain joins TRBV27 and TRBJ2-1; 7 nucleotides match TRBD2. The ends lost 7 bases at V and 4 bases at J; junction bases unmatched: 7. This CDR3 comprises 14 residues. Germline CDR1 reads MNHEY; CDR2 reads SMNVEV (reference sequence). CDR3 protein: CASTGGSTYNEQFF. Written as DNA, the CDR3 is TGTGCCAGCACTGGCGGGAGTACGTACAATGAGCAGTTCTTC.

J is TRBJ2-5 and V is TRBV10-3; the match to TRBD2 covers 7 bases. This CDR3 spans 13 amino acids. The germline V gene encodes CDR1 ENHRY and CDR2 SYGVKD. After removal of 8 bases from V and 5 bases from J, the junction contained 8 bases not matched to a gene. The DNA for the CDR3 is TGTGCCATCGGGACGGGGGGTTTGGAGACCCAGTACTTC. Its protein is CAIGTGGLETQYF.

The chain recombines TRBV6-1 with TRBJ1-1; D not resolved. The CDR3 loop spans 15 amino acids. V gave up 0 bases and J gave up 1 base, with 9 bases separating them. Germline V CDR1 and CDR2: MNHNS, SASEGT. The CDR3 sequence: CASSEAPLANTEAFF. CDR3 nucleotide sequence: TGTGCCAGCAGTGAAGCGCCATTGGCGAACACTGAAGCTTTCTTT.

This chain connects TRBV13 to TRBJ2-7, with 7 nucleotides matching TRBD2. This CDR3 is 16 amino acids long. Germline lookup yields CDR1 PRHDT and CDR2 FYEKMQ (reference sequence). V dropped 5 bases and J dropped 5; count of bases not matched to a gene: 15. CDR3 coding DNA: TGTGCCAGCAGCCTTATGGGGCCAGGGAGGGTCCACGAGCAGTACTTC. This encodes CASSLMGPGRVHEQYF.

This clone was detected only once. V and J are TRBV4-1 and TRBJ1-5; TRBD1 matches 10 bases. The CDR3 covers 16 residues. The germline gives CDR1 MGHRA, CDR2 YSYEKL. V shed 4 bases, J shed 6 bases, and the junction held 9 bases outside the gene matches. The CDR3 DNA reads as TGCGCCAGCAGCCTCAAGGCCTGGGACAGGGGTCAGCCCCAGCATTTT. As protein: CASSLKAWDRGQPQHF.

The chain recombines TRBV29-1 with TRBJ2-2; 14 bases line up with TRBD2. Per the germline V gene, CDR1 is SQVTM and CDR2 is ANQGSEA. This CDR3 has 18 amino acids. The V gene end was trimmed by 6 bases and the J gene end by 3 bases; junction bases not matched to a gene: 12. In DNA, the CDR3 is TGCAGCGTGACACCCGGGACTAGCGGGAGAATGGACACCGGGGAGCTGTTTTTT. Its translation is CSVTPGTSGRMDTGELFF.

This clone was counted a single time. This rearrangement joins TRBV9 to TRBJ2-5, with D maybe TRBD1 (5 bases). The DNA matches TRBJ2-7 better at its end, which makes the J call doubtful. This CDR3 is 15 amino acids long. The germline V gene has CDR1 SGDLS and CDR2 YYNGEE. This CDR3 reads CASSPRDSPTYEQYF. The CDR3 DNA follows: TGTGCCAGCAGCCCCCGCGACAGTCCCACCTACGAGCAGTACTTC.

The rearrangement joins TRBV19 to TRBJ1-1; D might be TRBD1 (6 bases). The CDR3 is 13 amino acids. The V and J ends lost 4 bases and 4 bases respectively, with 10 bases between them. Germline V gene lookup returns CDR1 LNHDA and CDR2 SQIVND (reference sequence). This CDR3 is CASSTRGTTEAFF. The CDR3 region has the DNA TGTGCCAGTAGTACCAGGGGTACCACTGAAGCTTTCTTT. The whole variable domain, filled in from reference TRBV19 and TRBJ1-1, reads DGGITQSPKYLFRKEGQNVTLSCEQNLNHDAMYWYRQDPGQGLRLIYYSQIVNDFQKGDIAEGYSVSREKKESFPLTVTSAQKNPTAFYLCASSTRGTTEAFFGQGTRLTVV.

The chain carries TRBV7-9 and TRBJ1-5; D is unclear. Germline assignment: CDR1 SEHNR and CDR2 FQNEAQ (reference sequence). V dropped 1 base and J dropped 6 bases, with 10 bases sitting between them. CDR3 length equals 14 residues. For the CDR3, the DNA is TGTGCCAGCAGCTTAGTCGGGCGGGGTCAGCCCCAGCATTTT. Residues: CASSLVGRGQPQHF.

The chain uses TRBV7-9 and TRBJ2-3; 7 bases align to TRBD1. The ends lost 5 bases at V and 6 bases at J; junction bases unmatched: 11. Germline CDR1 SEHNR, CDR2 FQNEAQ (reference sequence). This CDR3 has 15 amino acids. The CDR3 here is CASSPRTGRSDTQYF. The DNA for the CDR3 is TGTGCCAGCAGCCCCAGGACAGGCCGGTCCGATACGCAGTATTTT. Based on the CDR3 plus reference TRBV7-9 and TRBJ2-3, the full variable domain is DTGVSQNPRHKITKRGQNVTFRCDPISEHNRLYWYRQTLGQGPEFLTYFQNEAQLEKSRLLSDRFSAERPKGSFSTLEIQRTEQGDSAMYLCASSPRTGRSDTQYFGPGTRLTVL.

The CDR3: CASSGGLWDEKLFF. The DNA for the CDR3 is TGTGCCAGTAGTGGAGGATTGTGGGATGAAAAACTGTTTTTT. This chain links TRBV19 with TRBJ1-4; D uncertain. This CDR3 is built from 14 residues. In germline, CDR1 is LNHDA, CDR2 SQIVND (reference sequence). The germline V and J ends were trimmed by 5 bases and 6 bases, with 13 bases remaining between them.

The genes are TRBV9 and TRBJ2-3; 10 positions match TRBD2. V dropped 0 bases and J dropped 0; count of bases not matched to a gene: 4. This CDR3 is 17 amino acids long. From germline, CDR1 is SGDLS and CDR2 YYNGEE. CDR3 in DNA: TGTGCCAGCAGCGTAGCTCTAGCGGGGGCTAGCACAGATACGCAGTATTTT. Amino acids: CASSVALAGASTDTQYF. The variable domain in full, completed from reference TRBV9 and TRBJ2-3, reads DSGVTQTPKHLITATGQRVTLRCSPRSGDLSVYWYQQSLDQGLQFLIQYYNGEERAKGNILERFSAQQFPDLHSELNLSSLELGDSALYFCASSVALAGASTDTQYFGPGTRLTVL.

V usage is TRBV7-9 and J usage is TRBJ2-7; a possible D gene is TRBD1 (5 bases). The length of the CDR3 is 13 residues. V was trimmed by 2 bases and J by 2 bases, leaving 7 bases between them. The germline V gene has CDR1 SEHNR and CDR2 FQNEAQ (reference sequence). For the CDR3, the DNA is TGTGCCAGCAGCTTACTGACAGCCTACGAGCAGTACTTC. This gives the protein CASSLLTAYEQYF. The complete variable domain, with remaining parts taken from reference TRBV7-9 and TRBJ2-7, reads DTGVSQNPRHKITKRGQNVTFRCDPISEHNRLYWYRQTLGQGPEFLTYFQNEAQLEKSRLLSDRFSAERPKGSFSTLEIQRTEQGDSAMYLCASSLLTAYEQYFGPGTRLTVT.

The chain links TRBV28 to TRBJ2-5; 8 bases are shared with TRBD2. CDR1 and CDR2 (germline): MDHEN, SYDVKM. This CDR3 comprises 13 residues. The V segment lost 6 bases and the J segment 3 bases; nucleotides outside the gene matches: 3. DNA for the CDR3: TGTGCCAGCAGAAAACTAGCGGAAGAGACCCAGTACTTC. This encodes CASRKLAEETQYF.

The genes are TRBV30 and TRBJ2-4, with TRBD2 matching 10 bases. The germline gives CDR1 GTSNPN, CDR2 SVGIG (reference sequence). V shed 8 bases, J shed 2 bases, and the junction held 9 bases outside the gene matches. The CDR3 covers 15 residues. In DNA form, the CDR3 reads TGTGCCCGTTCCGGGACTAGCGAATCCAAAAACATTCAGTACTTC. The encoded protein is CARSGTSESKNIQYF.

The chain carries TRBV27 and TRBJ1-2, with 8 positions matching TRBD1. Germline values: CDR1 MNHEY, CDR2 SMNVEV (reference sequence). The V and J ends lost 1 base and 7 bases, in that order; junction bases with no gene match: 8. CDR3 length: 15 residues. CDR3 in amino acids: CASSLYGQGNIGYTF. In DNA, the CDR3 is TGTGCCAGCAGTTTATACGGACAGGGAAATATTGGCTACACCTTC.

This clone was seen only a few times. V gene TRBV19 combines with J gene TRBJ1-1; 11 bases fit TRBD1. V trimming: 6 bases; J trimming: 3 bases; junction bases outside the gene matches: 0. There are 13 residues in the CDR3. Germline CDR1 and CDR2: LNHDA and SQIVND (reference sequence). The CDR3 coding sequence is TGTGCCAGTAGGGGACAGGGGGACACTGAAGCTTTCTTT. The encoded protein is CASRGQGDTEAFF.

This clone was observed a handful of times. The gene calls are TRBV5-4 and TRBJ2-3; 12 bases map to TRBD2. CDR1 is SGHNT, CDR2 YYREEE, per germline (reference sequence). V shed 4 bases and J 2 bases; nucleotides not matched to a gene: 5. CDR3 size: 16 residues. CDR3 coding DNA: TGTGCCAGCAGCACGGGACTAGCGGGTCTCACAGATACGCAGTATTTT. As protein: CASSTGLAGLTDTQYF.

J is TRBJ1-1 and V is TRBV5-4; 7 positions match TRBD1. The V gene end was trimmed by 0 bases and the J gene end by 1 base; junction bases not matched to a gene: 3. The length of the CDR3 is 15 residues. CDR1 and CDR2 from the germline V gene are SGHNT and YYREEE (reference sequence). The CDR3 here is CASSLEGAGNTEAFF. The CDR3 nucleotides are TGTGCCAGCAGCTTGGAGGGGGCGGGGAACACTGAAGCTTTCTTT.